What follows describes a single T cell receptor (beta chain). Clones were sequenced by immunoSEQ multiplex PCR, and TCRdb holds only the in-frame ones, with some missing. The repertoire has roughly 53,000 clones, approximately 88% of them found once; the top ten carry approximately 15%. The CDR3 has 16 amino acids. J lost 5 bases, V lost 3 bases, and 12 bases had no gene match. Germline values: CDR1 MGHRA, CDR2 YSYEKL. This specimen comes from a study of blood T cell repertoires in COVID-19. Study-wide background: Samples taken during acute and convalescent COVID-19 were collected in the United States, Italy and Spain.

The chain joins TRBV4-1 to TRBJ2-7; 8 bases align to TRBD2. The sample was peripheral blood. This TCR was sampled from a man aged 70 or older with active COVID-19. In DNA form, the CDR3 reads TGCGCCAGCAGCCAGAGTCCCAGCGGGAGCATCCACGAGCAGTACTTC. This translates into CASSQSPSGSIHEQYF.